Below, 27 T cell receptor beta chains from the same sample are listed, as sequenced in a study of T-cell reconstitution after alpha-beta-depleted transplantation in children. As it was prepared, the TCRbeta library received unique molecular identifiers. TCRdb re-called the PCR reads through MiXCR, storing one row per CDR3 protein. The table has hundreds of thousands of distinct CDR3 sequences, around a sixth seen once. The sequenced sample was PBMCs, mostly from graft donor cells, obtained 360 days after TCRalphabeta/CD19-depleted stem cell transplant. Receptors were obtained from a male patient aged 2 to 9 who had a stem cell transplant for acute lymphoblastic leukemia, so the T cells may come from the graft donor.

This clonotype has a count of ten or more. The DNA of the CDR3 is TGTGCCAGCAGCATAGTCCCCCGGGACAAAGGTCAGCCCCAGCATTTT. This translates into CASSIVPRDKGQPQHF. The chain employs TRBV11-2 and TRBJ1-5; D is possibly TRBD1 (6 bases). CDR3 length equals 16 residues. The germline V gene has CDR1 SGHAT and CDR2 FQNNGV. Trimming cost V 5 bases and J 6 bases, with 20 bases left between them.

The rearrangement links TRBV12-3 or TRBV12-4 to TRBJ1-4; 10 nucleotides match TRBD1. Trimming took 6 bases from V and 7 from J; bases not matched to a gene: 5. The CDR3 consists of 14 residues. The CDR3 DNA sequence: TGTGCCAGCAGCCCGGACAGGGGGAGTGAAAAACTGTTTTTT. Translated: CASSPDRGSEKLFF.

J is TRBJ2-2 and V is TRBV5-1; D uncertain. This CDR3 is 15 amino acids long. Germline assignment: CDR1 SGHRS and CDR2 YFSETQ. Trimming left V 5 bases short and J 2 bases short, with 13 bases between. This CDR3 reads CASRPSGPNTGELFF. In DNA, the CDR3 is TGCGCCAGCAGACCATCCGGGCCAAACACCGGGGAGCTGTTTTTT.

This clonotype was detected ten times or more. The chain carries TRBV5-1 and TRBJ2-5; maybe TRBD1 (6 bases). V lost 4 bases to trimming and J lost 3 bases, with 7 bases between them. Per germline, CDR1 SGHRS and CDR2 YFSETQ. The CDR3 loop spans 12 amino acids. CDR3 nucleotide sequence: TGCGCCAGCAGCCGGACAGAAGAGACCCAGTACTTC. Amino acids: CASSRTEETQYF.

The sample holds a few counts of this clonotype. CDR3 sequence reads: CASSLNAWRGGLYNEQFF. CDR3 sequence (DNA): TGTGCCAGCAGTTTAAATGCTTGGCGGGGGGGCCTCTACAATGAGCAGTTCTTC. The chain recombines TRBV12-3 or TRBV12-4 with TRBJ2-1; 9 bases are a match to TRBD2. The CDR3 extends over 18 amino acids. Trimming cost V 2 bases and J 3 bases; bases outside gene matches: 11.

This clonotype appeared a few times. The V call is TRBV12-3 or TRBV12-4, the J call TRBJ1-4, with D uncertain. The CDR3 consists of 12 residues. V was pared by 3 bases and J by 7 bases, with 6 bases between. The chain's CDR3 is CASSFVVEKLFF. CDR3 DNA: TGTGCCAGCAGTTTCGTAGTTGAAAAACTGTTTTTT.

A few counts support this clonotype. The V call is TRBV7-8, the J call TRBJ2-2; 7 bases map to TRBD1. This CDR3 region has 14 residues. The germline gives CDR1 SGHVS, CDR2 FQNEAQ. Trimming took 5 bases from V and 4 from J; bases not matched to a gene: 4. CDR3 residues: CASSRNRGTGELFF. CDR3 sequence (DNA): TGTGCCAGCAGCCGTAACAGGGGCACCGGGGAGCTGTTTTTT.

The chain carries TRBV28 and TRBJ2-7; 8 bases match TRBD1. Germline lookup yields CDR1 MDHEN and CDR2 SYDVKM. This CDR3 comprises 15 residues. V was pared by 4 bases and J by 3 bases, with 8 bases of the junction left unmatched. This chain's CDR3 is CASSSLTGEFYEQYF. In DNA, the CDR3 is TGTGCCAGCAGTTCCCTGACAGGGGAGTTCTACGAGCAGTACTTC.

This clonotype appeared a few times. The chain employs TRBV19 and TRBJ2-2; weak D call: TRBD2 (6 bases). V was clipped by 1 base and J by 5 bases, with 17 bases between them. The CDR3 sequence is 17 residues long. CDR1 is LNHDA, CDR2 SQIVND, per germline (reference sequence). This CDR3 reads CASSIVLLWGDTGELFF. The CDR3 nucleotides are TGTGCCAGTAGTATAGTCCTGCTTTGGGGGGATACCGGGGAGCTGTTTTTT.

The chain links TRBV12-3 or TRBV12-4 to TRBJ2-5; D may be TRBD2 (5 bases). V was shortened by 2 bases and J by 3 bases, with 7 bases between the two germline ends. The CDR3 is 13 residues long. The CDR3 sequence: CASSLWGEETQYF. CDR3 sequence (DNA): TGTGCCAGCAGTTTATGGGGAGAAGAGACCCAGTACTTC.

This clonotype is medium-sized within its sample. The chain has TRBV5-6 and TRBJ2-5; 11 positions match TRBD1. The CDR3 has 15 residues. Germline V CDR1 and CDR2: SGHDT, YYEEEE. V lost 0 bases, J lost 6 bases, and 4 bases stayed unmatched. CDR3 nucleotide sequence: TGTGCCAGCAGCTTGGGGACAGGGGGCGCAAAGACCCAGTACTTC. Translated, it gives CASSLGTGGAKTQYF.

V and J are TRBV11-2 and TRBJ1-2; D ambiguous. Trimming took 1 base from V and 3 from J, leaving 15 bases between them. The germline gives CDR1 SGHAT, CDR2 FQNNGV. The CDR3 runs to 16 residues. The CDR3 here is CASSLAGSLVDYGYTF. For the CDR3, the DNA is TGTGCCAGCAGCTTAGCTGGGTCCCTGGTCGACTATGGCTACACCTTC.

The chain combines TRBV5-1 with TRBJ2-1; D might be TRBD1 or TRBD2, each matching 5 bases. The V end lost 1 base, the J end lost 6 bases, and 14 bases lay between the germline ends. The CDR3 runs 15 residues. Germline V gene data show CDR1 as SGHRS and CDR2 as YFSETQ. This CDR3 is CASSLTGTAANEQFF. CDR3 coding DNA: TGCGCCAGCAGCTTGACTGGGACGGCGGCCAATGAGCAGTTCTTC.

This clonotype was counted a few times. J is TRBJ1-1 and V is TRBV18; the D is unclear. Trimming cost V 3 bases and J 0 bases, with 8 bases left between them. The CDR3 loop spans 14 amino acids. Germline CDR1 is KGHSH and CDR2 is LQKENI. CDR3 DNA sequence: TGTGCCAGCTCACCGTCAGTCCTGAACACTGAAGCTTTCTTT. It yields the protein CASSPSVLNTEAFF.

The chain employs TRBV4-3 and TRBJ2-7, with a possible D match to TRBD2 (6 bases). V lost 5 bases to trimming and J lost 3 bases, with 17 bases between them. CDR3 length equals 15 residues. Germline values: CDR1 LGHNA, CDR2 YSLEER. This CDR3 reads CASSSRGGPIYEQYF. Here the CDR3 DNA reads TGCGCCAGCAGCTCAAGAGGAGGGCCGATCTACGAGCAGTACTTC.

This clonotype has only a few counts. The J gene is TRBJ1-3, the V gene TRBV28, with D uncertain. V lost 4 bases, J lost 0 bases, and 4 bases lay in between. Per germline, CDR1 MDHEN and CDR2 SYDVKM. The CDR3 length is 13 residues. CDR3 protein: CASSWSSGNTIYF. Here the CDR3 DNA reads TGTGCCAGCAGTTGGTCCTCTGGAAACACCATATATTTT. The full variable domain, with the rest looked up from reference TRBV28 and TRBJ1-3, is DVKVTQSSRYLVKRTGEKVFLECVQDMDHENMFWYRQDPGLGLRLIYFSYDVKMKEKGDIPEGYSVSREKKERFSLILESASTNQTSMYLCASSWSSGNTIYFGEGSWLTVV.

V usage is TRBV12-3 or TRBV12-4 and J usage is TRBJ2-2, with 10 nucleotides matching TRBD2. V trimming: 6 bases; J trimming: 4 bases; junction bases outside the gene matches: 8. CDR3 length: 16 amino acids. The CDR3 spells CASSNNSGGPTGELFF. The CDR3 DNA is TGTGCCAGCAGCAATAATAGCGGGGGGCCCACCGGGGAGCTGTTTTTT.

The table lists this clonotype with a few counts. The rearrangement joins TRBV12-3 or TRBV12-4 to TRBJ2-2, with a possible D match to TRBD1 (6 bases). Between the trimmed V and J ends, which lost 3 bases and 3 bases, there was a span of 17 bases. This CDR3 contains 17 residues. This CDR3 reads CASSLALGQKDTGELFF. The CDR3 region has the DNA TGTGCCAGCAGTTTGGCCCTCGGACAGAAGGACACCGGGGAGCTGTTTTTT.

This clonotype was recorded at least ten times. This chain links TRBV24-1 with TRBJ1-2; TRBD1 aligns across 7 bases. The CDR3 is made up of 13 amino acids. Germline CDR1 and CDR2: KGHDR and SFDVKD. The junction had 1 base not matched to a gene; V was cut back by 3 bases and J by 4 bases. In DNA, the CDR3 is TGTGCCACCAGTGATCGACAGGGCTATGGCTACACCTTC. Its protein is CATSDRQGYGYTF.

The chain carries TRBV20-1 and TRBJ2-7; the D gene is possibly TRBD2 (6 bases). Trimming cost V 6 bases and J 3 bases, with 12 bases left between them. The CDR3 consists of 12 residues. The V gene's germline CDR1 is DFQATT and CDR2 SNEGSKA (reference sequence). CDR3 in amino acids: CSATGTGYEQYF. For the CDR3, the DNA is TGCAGTGCAACCGGGACTGGCTACGAGCAGTACTTC.

This clonotype was counted between two and nine times. The gene calls are TRBV27 and TRBJ2-7; D unclear. Germline V CDR1 and CDR2: MNHEY, SMNVEV (reference sequence). This CDR3 has 13 amino acids. Trimming pared 4 bases from V and 3 bases from J, leaving 10 bases between. The CDR3 nucleotides are TGTGCCAGCAGTTATAAGGCGAACTACGAGCAGTACTTC. It specifies CASSYKANYEQYF.

The chain recombines TRBV7-2 with TRBJ1-4; D unresolved. This CDR3 region has 16 residues. Germline CDR1 and CDR2: SGHTA and FQGNSA. V shed 4 bases and J shed 8 bases, with 20 bases lying between them. CDR3: CASSSSSGLVREKLFF. CDR3 DNA sequence: TGTGCCAGCAGCTCATCCTCGGGTCTGGTGCGGGAAAAACTGTTTTTT. The full variable domain, rest sourced from reference TRBV7-2 and TRBJ1-4, is GAGVSQSPSNKVTEKGKDVELRCDPISGHTALYWYRQSLGQGLEFLIYFQGNSAPDKSGLPSDRFSAERTGGSVSTLTIQRTQQEDSAVYLCASSSSSGLVREKLFFGSGTQLSVL.

There are a few counts of this clonotype. The J gene is TRBJ1-5, the V gene TRBV10-3; D remains ambiguous. This CDR3 is 13 amino acids long. V shed 6 bases and J shed 6 bases, with 12 bases lying between them. Germline CDR1 is ENHRY and CDR2 is SYGVKD. CDR3 sequence: CAISAGGGQPQHF. Here the CDR3 DNA reads TGTGCCATCAGCGCGGGAGGAGGTCAGCCCCAGCATTTT.

The rearrangement links TRBV12-3 or TRBV12-4 to TRBJ1-5; possible D gene TRBD1, 6 bases. Trimming cost V 6 bases and J 6 bases, with 18 bases left between them. The CDR3 loop spans 15 amino acids. The CDR3 nucleotides are TGTGCCAGCAGCCCCACAGGGATTTCGGGTCAGCCCCAGCATTTT. Amino acid sequence: CASSPTGISGQPQHF.

This clonotype was seen a few times. Compared with germline, one end of the junction differs, possibly owing to a read error. V gene TRBV7-2 combines with J gene TRBJ1-1; D possibly corresponds to TRBD1 (6 bases). The length of the CDR3 is 15 residues. The germline V gene encodes CDR1 SGHTA and CDR2 FQGNSA. The CDR3 spells CASSLVTGQSDVVVF. The CDR3 region has the DNA TGTGCCAGCAGCTTAGTGACCGGACAGTCTGATGTCGTGGTCTTT.

V is TRBV24-1 and J is TRBJ2-7, with 8 bases matching TRBD1. The CDR3 is 13 amino acids. The J segment lost 6 bases and the V segment lost 2 bases, leaving 2 bases of the junction unmatched. The germline V gene has CDR1 KGHDR and CDR2 SFDVKD. This chain's CDR3 is CATSDSDRVEQYF. CDR3 in DNA: TGTGCCACCAGTGATTCGGACAGGGTCGAGCAGTACTTC.

There are a few counts of this clonotype. This chain links TRBV10-3 with TRBJ2-1; 8 bases align to TRBD2. Germline CDR1 ENHRY, CDR2 SYGVKD. With V trimmed by 3 bases and J by 4 bases, 2 bases remained unmatched. CDR3 length: 14 amino acids. CDR3 DNA: TGTGCCATCAGTGAACTAGCGGCATACAATGAGCAGTTCTTC. Residues: CAISELAAYNEQFF.